This TCR beta chain is drawn from a study of blood T cells in healthy people across ages (dated by TCRdb to between 2014 and 2017). Broadly, across the study: Template switching captured roughly one uniquely barcoded TCR beta cDNA molecule per two T cells in model experiments. Age-related changes in TCR beta repertoire diversity were measured in the study by deep sequencing normalized with unique cDNA molecular identifiers. The study analyzed two additional independent replicas of 1 million unique cDNA reads from the same blood draw for two donors, one aged 18 to 30 and one aged 80 or older. The donors were split into four age groups: young (average around 17 years), middle-aged (39), aged (more than 60) and long-lived (approximately 89). To avoid experimental bias, donors of different ages were spread randomly across the sequencing lanes.

Points on this clonotype: Its antigen specificity is not known. No clone much larger than this one lies a single base away; base qualities are absent.

Here is what the overall study found, with its caveats: Since profiling was done on bulk unsorted PBMCs, naive and antigen-experienced compartments could not be conclusively compared. The CMV infection status of donors was not known, potentially confounding age-related changes in expanded clonotypes. Estimates of total diversity from one million sequenced T cells were regarded as lower bounds and underestimates. Compared with the aged group, more naive CD4+ T cells, fewer expanded clones and increased TCR diversity were shown by the long-lived group, suggesting age selection. A strong correlation was found between observed TCR beta diversity and the percentage of naive T cells measured by flow cytometry. As age increased, observed TCR beta diversity per million T cells dropped in a roughly linear way, and a significant reduction was already evident by age 40.

Donors were 40 or so systemically healthy Caucasian individuals from Russia aged about 6 to 100 years. Approximately 9 milliliters of peripheral blood were collected from each donor into EDTA-treated Vacutainer tubes. PBMCs were isolated by Ficoll-Paque density-gradient centrifugation, with at least 6 million obtained per sample. Total RNA was extracted from PBMCs with Trizol reagent, with at least 5 micrograms obtained per sample. The percentages of naive CD45RAhigh/CD27high T cells were determined by flow cytometry on a PBMC aliquot from every donor. The CDR3, from cysteine to phenylalanine, totals 16 residues. Left in the record is the CDR3 DNA by itself, 48 bases read in frame from the first base. The germline V gene (reference sequence) provides CDR1 LGHDT and CDR2 YNNKEL. Ends trimmed: V by 1 base, J by 7 bases; bases unmatched to a gene: 4. Receptor libraries were prepared by 5' RACE. Sequenced on an Illumina HiSeq 2500. A second PCR of roughly 6 to 12 cycles was run with a J-beta primer mix and a sample-barcoded 5' primer. Each TCR beta cDNA molecule received a unique molecular identifier from a template-switch 5' adaptor carrying 12 random nucleotides. Each sample yielded at least 2.5 million CDR3-containing paired-end reads. First-strand cDNA was synthesized from all RNA with the Mint cDNA synthesis kit, primed by a TRBC-specific oligonucleotide. Following uracil-DNA glycosylase treatment, all cDNA underwent a first 18-cycle PCR with the universal primers M1SS and BC2_uni_R. The authors processed their data as follows. For normalization, 1 million high-quality reads were randomly selected from each sample, with every read carrying a distinct molecular identifier. Instead of being binned into consensus sequences, reads that shared molecular identifiers were thrown out. CDR3 identification, clonotype clustering and error correction used MiTCR with a Q25 quality threshold and the strictest error-elimination algorithm. A nonparametric unseen species model with Euler transformation was used to estimate a lower bound on total TCR beta diversity. TCRdb reprocessed the public reads (quality trimming at Q25 with fastp, clone calling with MiXCR) and kept in-frame beta chains. Every distinct CDR3 protein forms one entry, paired with its most common genes and DNA. The V and J calls and clone size are TCRdb's, not the authors'. For this sample the table gives more than 1,400,000 distinct CDR3 sequences, of which around 39% were detected only once. The ten largest clones capture roughly 7.7% of the sample.

The V gene is TRBV3-1 and the J gene is TRBJ2-1; 13 central nucleotides agree with TRBD2. Material: blood. This sequence originates from a woman aged 18 to 35 in good health. The DNA sequence is given as TGTGCCAGCAGCCAAGGACTAGCGGGAGGTTTGAATGAGCAGTTCTTC. It codes for CASSQGLAGGLNEQFF.